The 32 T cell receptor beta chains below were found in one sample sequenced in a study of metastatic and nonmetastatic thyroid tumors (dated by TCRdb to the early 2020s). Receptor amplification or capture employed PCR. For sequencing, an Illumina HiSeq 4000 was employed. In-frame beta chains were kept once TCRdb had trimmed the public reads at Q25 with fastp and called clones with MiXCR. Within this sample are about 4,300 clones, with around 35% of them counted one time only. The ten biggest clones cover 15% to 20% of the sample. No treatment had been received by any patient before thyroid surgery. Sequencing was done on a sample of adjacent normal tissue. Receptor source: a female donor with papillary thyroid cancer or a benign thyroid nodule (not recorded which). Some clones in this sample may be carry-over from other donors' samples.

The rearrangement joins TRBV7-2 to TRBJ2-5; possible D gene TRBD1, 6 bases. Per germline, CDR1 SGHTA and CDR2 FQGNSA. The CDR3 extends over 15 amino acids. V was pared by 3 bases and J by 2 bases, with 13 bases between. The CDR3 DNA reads TGTGCCAGCAGCTTGATTCGGACAGATCAAGAGACCCAGTACTTC. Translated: CASSLIRTDQETQYF.

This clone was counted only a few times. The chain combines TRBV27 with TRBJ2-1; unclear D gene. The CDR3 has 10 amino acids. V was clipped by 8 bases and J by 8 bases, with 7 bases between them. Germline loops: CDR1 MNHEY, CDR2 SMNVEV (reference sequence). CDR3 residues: CASGFYEQFF. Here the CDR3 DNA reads TGTGCCAGCGGATTCTATGAGCAGTTCTTC.

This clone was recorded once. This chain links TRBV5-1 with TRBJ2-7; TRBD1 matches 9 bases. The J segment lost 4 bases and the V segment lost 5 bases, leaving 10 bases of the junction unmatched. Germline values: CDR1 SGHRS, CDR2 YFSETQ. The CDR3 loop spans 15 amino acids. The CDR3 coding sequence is TGCGCCAGCAGGCGGATGGGACAGGGAGAATACGAGCAGTACTTC. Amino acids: CASRRMGQGEYEQYF.

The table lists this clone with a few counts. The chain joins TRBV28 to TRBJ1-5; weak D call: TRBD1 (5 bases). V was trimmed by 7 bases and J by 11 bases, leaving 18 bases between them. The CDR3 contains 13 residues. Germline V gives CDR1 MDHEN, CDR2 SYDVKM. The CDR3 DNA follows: TGTGCCAGCACCCCCGGGACCGTCCTGTCCCAGCATTTT. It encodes CASTPGTVLSQHF.

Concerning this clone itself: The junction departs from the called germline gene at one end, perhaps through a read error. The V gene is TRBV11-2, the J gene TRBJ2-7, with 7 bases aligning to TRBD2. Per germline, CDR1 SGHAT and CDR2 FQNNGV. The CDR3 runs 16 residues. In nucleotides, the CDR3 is TGTGCCAGCATCTTAGATCGGGGCGGGAGCTCCTACGAGCAGTACTTC. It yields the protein CASILDRGGSSYEQYF. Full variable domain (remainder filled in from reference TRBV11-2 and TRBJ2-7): EAGVAQSPRYKIIEKRQSVAFWCNPISGHATLYWYQQILGQGPKLLIQFQNNGVVDDSQLPKDRFSAERLKGVDSTLKIQPAKLEDSAVYLCASILDRGGSSYEQYFGPGTRLTVT.

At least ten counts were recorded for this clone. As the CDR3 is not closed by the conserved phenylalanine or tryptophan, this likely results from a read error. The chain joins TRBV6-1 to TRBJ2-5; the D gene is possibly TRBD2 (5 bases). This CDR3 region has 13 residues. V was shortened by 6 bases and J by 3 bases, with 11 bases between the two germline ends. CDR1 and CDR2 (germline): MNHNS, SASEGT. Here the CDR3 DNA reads TGTGCCAGCAGACAAGCGGCCAAAGAGACCCAGTACCTC. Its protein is CASRQAAKETQYL.

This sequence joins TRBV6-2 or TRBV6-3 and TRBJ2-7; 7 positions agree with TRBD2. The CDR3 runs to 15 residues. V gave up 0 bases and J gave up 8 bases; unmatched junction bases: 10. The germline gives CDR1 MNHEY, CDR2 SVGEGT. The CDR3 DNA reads TGTGCCAGCAGTTACTCGGGCGGGAGCCTTAACAAGCAGTACTTC. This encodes CASSYSGGSLNKQYF.

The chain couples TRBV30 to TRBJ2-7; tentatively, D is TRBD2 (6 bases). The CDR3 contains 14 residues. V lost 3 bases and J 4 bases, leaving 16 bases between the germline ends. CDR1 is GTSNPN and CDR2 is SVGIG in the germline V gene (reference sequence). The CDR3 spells CAWSAGVAAYEQYF. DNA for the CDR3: TGTGCCTGGAGCGCGGGTGTAGCGGCTTACGAGCAGTACTTC.

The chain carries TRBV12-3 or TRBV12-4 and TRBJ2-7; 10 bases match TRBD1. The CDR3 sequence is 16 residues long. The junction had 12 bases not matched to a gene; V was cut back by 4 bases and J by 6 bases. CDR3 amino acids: CASSSPRDRGQSEQYF. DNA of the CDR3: TGTGCCAGCAGTTCCCCGCGGGACAGGGGACAATCCGAGCAGTACTTC.

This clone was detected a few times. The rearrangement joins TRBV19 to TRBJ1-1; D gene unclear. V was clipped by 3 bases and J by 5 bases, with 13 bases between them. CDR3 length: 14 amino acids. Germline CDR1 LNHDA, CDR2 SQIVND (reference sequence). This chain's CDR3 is CASSIGQVGTEAFF. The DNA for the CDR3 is TGTGCCAGTAGTATTGGGCAGGTGGGGACTGAAGCTTTCTTT.

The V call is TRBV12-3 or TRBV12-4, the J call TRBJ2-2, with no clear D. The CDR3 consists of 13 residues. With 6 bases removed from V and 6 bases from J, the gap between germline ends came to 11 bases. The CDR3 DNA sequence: TGTGCCAGCAGCAGCAAAGTGGCCGGGGAGCTGTTTTTT. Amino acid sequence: CASSSKVAGELFF.

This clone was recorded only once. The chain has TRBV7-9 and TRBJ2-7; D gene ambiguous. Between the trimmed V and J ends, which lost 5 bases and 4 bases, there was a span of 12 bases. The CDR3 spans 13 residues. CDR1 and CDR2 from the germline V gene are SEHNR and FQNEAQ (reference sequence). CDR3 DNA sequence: TGTGCCAGCAGCGTCGGAACCGATTACGAGCAGTACTTC. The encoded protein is CASSVGTDYEQYF.

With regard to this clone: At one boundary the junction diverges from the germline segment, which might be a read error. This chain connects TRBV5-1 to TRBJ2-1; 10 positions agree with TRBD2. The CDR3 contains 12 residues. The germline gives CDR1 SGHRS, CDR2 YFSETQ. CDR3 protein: CASSLLAGRLVF. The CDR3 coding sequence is TGCGCCAGCAGCTTACTAGCGGGGCGCCTGGTCTTC.

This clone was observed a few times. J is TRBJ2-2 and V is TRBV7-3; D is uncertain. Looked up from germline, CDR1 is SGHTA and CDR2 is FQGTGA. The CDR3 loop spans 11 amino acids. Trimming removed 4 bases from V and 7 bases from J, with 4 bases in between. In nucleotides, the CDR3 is TGTGCCAGCAGCTCCGGCGGGGAGCTGTTTTTT. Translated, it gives CASSSGGELFF.

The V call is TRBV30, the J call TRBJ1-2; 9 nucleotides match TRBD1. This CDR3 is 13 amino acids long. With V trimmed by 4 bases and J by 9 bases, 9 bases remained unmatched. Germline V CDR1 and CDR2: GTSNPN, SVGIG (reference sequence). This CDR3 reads CAWNPGQGSCYTF. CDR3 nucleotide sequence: TGTGCCTGGAACCCGGGACAGGGCTCCTGCTACACCTTC.

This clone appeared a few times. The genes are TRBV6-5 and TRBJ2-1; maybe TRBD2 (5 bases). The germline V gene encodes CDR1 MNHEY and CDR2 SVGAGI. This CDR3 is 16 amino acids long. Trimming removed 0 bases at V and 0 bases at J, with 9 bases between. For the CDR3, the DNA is TGTGCCAGCAGTTACTCGGAGGAGCTCTCCTACAATGAGCAGTTCTTC. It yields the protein CASSYSEELSYNEQFF.

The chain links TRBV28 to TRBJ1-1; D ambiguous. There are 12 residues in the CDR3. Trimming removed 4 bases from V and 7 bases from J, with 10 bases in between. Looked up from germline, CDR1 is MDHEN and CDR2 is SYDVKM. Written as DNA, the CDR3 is TGTGCCAGCAGTTCTTACGGGGTTGAAGCTTTCTTT. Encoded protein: CASSSYGVEAFF.

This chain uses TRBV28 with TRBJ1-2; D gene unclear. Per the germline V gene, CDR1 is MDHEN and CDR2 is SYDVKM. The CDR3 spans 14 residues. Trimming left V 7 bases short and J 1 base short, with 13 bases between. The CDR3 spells CASTRRRGNYGYTF. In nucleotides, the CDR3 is TGTGCCAGCACCCGGAGGCGGGGTAACTATGGCTACACCTTC.

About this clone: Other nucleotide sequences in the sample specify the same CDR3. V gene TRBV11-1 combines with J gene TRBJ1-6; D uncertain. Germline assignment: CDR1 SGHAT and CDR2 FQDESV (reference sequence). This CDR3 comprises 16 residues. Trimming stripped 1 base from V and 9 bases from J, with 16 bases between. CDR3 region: CASSLGGWGGTSPLHF. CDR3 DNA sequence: TGTGCCAGCAGCTTAGGAGGCTGGGGAGGTACTTCACCCCTCCACTTT. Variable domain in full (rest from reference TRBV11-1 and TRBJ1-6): EAEVAQSPRYKITEKSQAVAFWCDPISGHATLYWYRQILGQGPELLVQFQDESVVDDSQLPKDRFSAERLKGVDSTLKIQPAELGDSAMYLCASSLGGWGGTSPLHFGNGTRLTVT.

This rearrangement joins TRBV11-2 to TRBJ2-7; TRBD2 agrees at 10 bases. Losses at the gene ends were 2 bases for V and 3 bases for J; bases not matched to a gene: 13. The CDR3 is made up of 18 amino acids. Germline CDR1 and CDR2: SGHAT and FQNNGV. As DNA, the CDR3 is TGTGCCAGCAGCTTACTCCCCGTAGCGGGAGGCCATTTCTACGAGCAGTACTTC. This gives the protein CASSLLPVAGGHFYEQYF.

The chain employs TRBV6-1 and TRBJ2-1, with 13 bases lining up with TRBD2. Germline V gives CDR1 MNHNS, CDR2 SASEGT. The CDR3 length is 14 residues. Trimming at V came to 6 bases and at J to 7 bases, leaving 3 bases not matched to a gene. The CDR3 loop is CASRTSGGGNEQFF. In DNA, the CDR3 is TGTGCCAGCAGAACTAGCGGGGGGGGGAATGAGCAGTTCTTC.

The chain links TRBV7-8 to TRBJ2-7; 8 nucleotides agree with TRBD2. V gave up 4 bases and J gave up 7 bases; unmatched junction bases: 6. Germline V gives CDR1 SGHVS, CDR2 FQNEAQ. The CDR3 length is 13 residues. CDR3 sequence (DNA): TGTGCCAGCAGCTCAGGACTAGCTCGGGAGCAGTACTTC. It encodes CASSSGLAREQYF.

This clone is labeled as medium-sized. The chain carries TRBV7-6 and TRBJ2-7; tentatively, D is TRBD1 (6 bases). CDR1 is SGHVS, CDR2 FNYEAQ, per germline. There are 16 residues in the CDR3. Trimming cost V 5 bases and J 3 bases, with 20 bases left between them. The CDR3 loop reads CASSPGHSLPVYEQYF. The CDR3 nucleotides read TGTGCCAGCAGCCCGGGACATTCCCTTCCAGTCTACGAGCAGTACTTC.

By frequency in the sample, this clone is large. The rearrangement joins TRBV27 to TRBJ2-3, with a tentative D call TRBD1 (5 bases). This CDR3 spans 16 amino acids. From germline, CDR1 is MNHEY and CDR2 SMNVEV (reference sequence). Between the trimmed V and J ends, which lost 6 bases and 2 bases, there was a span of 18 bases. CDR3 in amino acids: CASSRLDRRTTDTQYF. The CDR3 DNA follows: TGTGCCAGCAGCCGCCTCGACAGAAGAACCACAGATACGCAGTATTTT.

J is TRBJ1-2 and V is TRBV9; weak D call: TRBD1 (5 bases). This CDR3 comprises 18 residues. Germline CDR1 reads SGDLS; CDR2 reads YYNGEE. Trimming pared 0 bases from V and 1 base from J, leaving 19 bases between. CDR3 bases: TGTGCCAGCAGCGTAGGGGGGACTAACCAAGGAGGTAACTATGGCTACACCTTC. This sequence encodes CASSVGGTNQGGNYGYTF. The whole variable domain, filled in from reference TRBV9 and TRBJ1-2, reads DSGVTQTPKHLITATGQRVTLRCSPRSGDLSVYWYQQSLDQGLQFLIQYYNGEERAKGNILERFSAQQFPDLHSELNLSSLELGDSALYFCASSVGGTNQGGNYGYTFGSGTRLTVV.

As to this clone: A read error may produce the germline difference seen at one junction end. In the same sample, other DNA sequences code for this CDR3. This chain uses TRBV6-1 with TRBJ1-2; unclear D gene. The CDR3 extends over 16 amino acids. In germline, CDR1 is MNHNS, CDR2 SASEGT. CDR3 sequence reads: CASSIGQATSNYGYTF. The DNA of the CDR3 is TGTGCAAGCAGTATTGGGCAGGCTACCTCTAACTATGGCTACACGTTC.

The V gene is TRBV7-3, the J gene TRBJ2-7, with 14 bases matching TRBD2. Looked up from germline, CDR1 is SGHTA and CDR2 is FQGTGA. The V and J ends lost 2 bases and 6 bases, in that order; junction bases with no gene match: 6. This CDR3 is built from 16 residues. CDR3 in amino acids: CASSLYPTSGRAEQYF. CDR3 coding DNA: TGTGCCAGCAGCTTATACCCGACTAGCGGGAGGGCCGAGCAGTACTTC.

CDR3 sequence reads: CASSRGQAANEKLFF. In DNA form, the CDR3 reads TGTGCCAGCAGTAGGGGACAGGCGGCTAATGAAAAACTGTTTTTT. The rearrangement joins TRBV27 to TRBJ1-4; TRBD1 aligns across 8 bases. Germline assignment: CDR1 MNHEY and CDR2 SMNVEV (reference sequence). V lost 5 bases, J lost 3 bases, and 5 bases stayed unmatched. The CDR3 loop spans 15 amino acids.

The CDR3, as DNA: TGTGCCAGCAGCGGACAGGGGCTCGGGAGCAATCAGCCCCAGCATTTT. Amino acids: CASSGQGLGSNQPQHF. The chain joins TRBV2 to TRBJ1-5; 9 nucleotides agree with TRBD1. This CDR3 is built from 16 residues. V shed 6 bases, J shed 1 base, and the junction held 7 bases outside the gene matches. Germline-derived CDR1 and CDR2 are SNHLY and FYNNEI.

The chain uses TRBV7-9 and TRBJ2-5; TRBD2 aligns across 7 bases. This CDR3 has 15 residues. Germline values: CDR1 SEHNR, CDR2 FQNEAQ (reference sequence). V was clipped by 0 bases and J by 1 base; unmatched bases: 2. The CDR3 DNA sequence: TGTGCCAGCAGCTTAGCAGGGACTACCCAAGAGACCCAGTACTTC. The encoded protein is CASSLAGTTQETQYF.

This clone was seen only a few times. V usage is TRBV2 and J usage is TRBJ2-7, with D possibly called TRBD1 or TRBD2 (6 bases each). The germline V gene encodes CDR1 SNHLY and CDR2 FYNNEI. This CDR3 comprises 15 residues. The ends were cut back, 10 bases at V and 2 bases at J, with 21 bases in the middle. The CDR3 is CAITRGQPEAYEQYF. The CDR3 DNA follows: TGTGCCATCACTCGGGGGCAACCCGAGGCCTACGAGCAGTACTTC.

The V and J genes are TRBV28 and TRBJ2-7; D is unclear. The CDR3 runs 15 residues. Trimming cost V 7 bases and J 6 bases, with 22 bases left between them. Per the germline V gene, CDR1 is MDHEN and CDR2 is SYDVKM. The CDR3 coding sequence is TGTGCCAGCACTGGATACGGGTTGAGAATCAGCGAGCAGTACTTC. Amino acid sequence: CASTGYGLRISEQYF.